The 12 T cell receptor beta chains below were found in one sample sequenced in a study of shared T cell receptors in the human thymus. Generated by immunoSEQ multiplex PCR, the TCRdb table keeps only in-frame clones and is missing some. The table includes roughly 710,000 clones, over 75% detected once. This same sample was also taken into another study, of human thymus T cells.

The sequenced sample consisted of thymocytes. The source is a girl less than two years old with a congenital heart defect.

CDR3 nucleotide sequence: TGCGCCAGCAGCCAAGTCCTGTCGACAGGGCTTGGCTATGGCTACACCTTC. Its protein product is CASSQVLSTGLGYGYTF. The chain carries TRBV4-1 and TRBJ1-2, with TRBD1 identical over 7 bases. CDR1 and CDR2 (germline): MGHRA, YSYEKL. The CDR3 runs to 17 residues. Losses at the gene ends were 1 base for V and 4 bases for J; bases not matched to a gene: 12.

The chain recombines TRBV30 with TRBJ1-4; weak D call: TRBD1 (5 bases). CDR1 is GTSNPN, CDR2 SVGIG, per germline (reference sequence). Trimming stripped 0 bases from V and 3 bases from J, with 8 bases between. The CDR3 runs to 14 residues. The CDR3 here is CAWSVRGANEKLFF. The CDR3 coding sequence is TGTGCCTGGAGTGTACGGGGGGCTAATGAAAAACTGTTTTTT.

The chain joins TRBV2 to TRBJ2-3; 11 bases align to TRBD2. This CDR3 spans 18 amino acids. After removal of 7 bases from V and 2 bases from J, the junction contained 14 bases not matched to a gene. CDR1 and CDR2 (germline): SNHLY, FYNNEI. For the CDR3, the DNA is TGTGCCAGCACTAAAAAAGGTCTAGCGGGGGGTTCCACAGATACGCAGTATTTT. The encoded protein is CASTKKGLAGGSTDTQYF.

This clone has just one count. V is TRBV5-6 and J is TRBJ1-6; 12 bases are a match to TRBD1. The CDR3 runs 15 residues. The germline gives CDR1 SGHDT, CDR2 YYEEEE. Germline trimming cut 4 bases from V and 9 bases from J; bases unmatched to any gene: 5. CDR3 loop: CASSTRDRGPSPLHF. The CDR3, as DNA: TGTGCCAGCAGCACCCGGGACAGGGGGCCTTCACCCCTCCACTTT.

The CDR3 reads CASSQLRQGGYGYTF. CDR3 nucleotide sequence: TGTGCCAGTAGTCAACTCCGACAGGGGGGCTATGGCTACACCTTC. This chain links TRBV19 with TRBJ1-2, with 9 bases lining up with TRBD1. This CDR3 contains 15 residues. The germline V gene encodes CDR1 LNHDA and CDR2 SQIVND (reference sequence). V shed 5 bases, J shed 4 bases, and the junction held 8 bases outside the gene matches.

The V gene is TRBV2, the J gene TRBJ1-1, with D perhaps TRBD1 (6 bases). The CDR3 length is 14 residues. Looked up from germline, CDR1 is SNHLY and CDR2 is FYNNEI. V lost 5 bases, J lost 5 bases, and 15 bases lay in between. CDR3 DNA: TGTGCCAGCAGTCCCCGGACCAGGGGAACTGAAGCTTTCTTT. This encodes CASSPRTRGTEAFF. The full variable domain, rest sourced from reference TRBV2 and TRBJ1-1, is EPEVTQTPSHQVTQMGQEVILRCVPISNHLYFYWYRQILGQKVEFLVSFYNNEISEKSEIFDDQFSVERPDGSNFTLKIRSTKLEDSAMYFCASSPRTRGTEAFFGQGTRLTVV.

J is TRBJ1-1 and V is TRBV5-6; 9 bases map to TRBD1. The CDR3 is 17 residues long. Germline V gene lookup returns CDR1 SGHDT and CDR2 YYEEEE. The V and J ends lost 3 bases and 4 bases, in that order; junction bases with no gene match: 13. This CDR3 reads CASSSTSRGTGSTEAFF. For the CDR3, the DNA is TGTGCCAGCAGCTCCACATCTAGAGGGACAGGGTCCACTGAAGCTTTCTTT.

CDR3: CASFAAGGPQNDMNTEAFF. The CDR3 region has the DNA TGTGCCAGCTTTGCGGCGGGGGGCCCCCAAAACGACATGAACACTGAAGCTTTCTTT. The chain joins TRBV5-4 to TRBJ1-1; possible D gene TRBD1, 6 bases. Trimming pared 7 bases from V and 0 bases from J, leaving 28 bases between. Germline assignment: CDR1 SGHNT and CDR2 YYREEE (reference sequence). The CDR3 totals 19 residues.

CDR3: CASSGYGTVEQYF. CDR3 nucleotides: TGTGCCAGCAGCGGGTACGGGACAGTCGAGCAGTACTTC. This sequence joins TRBV5-5 and TRBJ2-7, with 7 bases matching TRBD1. Per the germline V gene, CDR1 is SGHKS and CDR2 is YYEKEE (reference sequence). With 4 bases clipped from V and 6 bases from J, the junction kept 7 bases outside the gene matches. The CDR3 covers 13 residues. Filled out from reference TRBV5-5 and TRBJ2-7, the complete variable domain reads DAGVTQSPTHLIKTRGQQVTLRCSPISGHKSVSWYQQVLGQGPQFIFQYYEKEERGRGNFPDRFSARQFPNYSSELNVNALLLGDSALYLCASSGYGTVEQYFGPGTRLTVT.

This clone was observed a single time. This chain connects TRBV27 to TRBJ1-1; TRBD1 might be the D (6 bases). Trimming removed 6 bases from V and 5 bases from J, with 19 bases in between. The CDR3 length is 15 residues. Germline loops: CDR1 MNHEY, CDR2 SMNVEV (reference sequence). CDR3 loop: CASSRYGGGYTEAFF. Here the CDR3 DNA reads TGTGCCAGCAGCCGCTACGGGGGGGGCTATACTGAAGCTTTCTTT.

V gene TRBV5-1 combines with J gene TRBJ1-3; D unresolved. Trimming left V 4 bases short and J 0 bases short, with 23 bases between. Germline CDR1 SGHRS, CDR2 YFSETQ. This CDR3 region has 19 residues. The CDR3 DNA sequence: TGCGCCAGCAGCCCTGAGCCTTATGGACTGACTTTCTCTGGAAACACCATATATTTT. Its translation: CASSPEPYGLTFSGNTIYF.

The genes are TRBV4-3 and TRBJ2-7, with TRBD2 matching over 9 bases. CDR3 length: 17 amino acids. V was pared by 1 base and J by 1 base, with 8 bases of the junction left unmatched. Looked up from germline, CDR1 is LGHNA and CDR2 is YSLEER. For the CDR3, the DNA is TGCGCCAGCAGCCAAGTCCTAGCGGGGTCTAGATCCTACGAGCAGTACTTC. Amino acids: CASSQVLAGSRSYEQYF.